Detailed here is one TCR beta chain. Its specificity is not known. This sample was included in a study of post-analysis software for immune sequencing data. At the level of the study: Disease trajectories encompassed relapsing-remitting, secondary progressive and progressive-relapsing multiple sclerosis. Study-wide findings and caveats: Same-batch preparations were strongly co-clustered by F measure. The five TRBV segments detected at higher frequency in patients than in controls included TRBV5-6, TRBV5-1 and TRBV20-1. When compared against controls, multiple sclerosis patients showed significantly lower normalized Chao1 diversity.

V shed 0 bases and J shed 4 bases, with 12 bases lying between them. The CDR3 covers 15 residues. TCR beta cDNA libraries included unique molecular identifiers. Input amounts of 1 to 10 million T cells were used. These gave roughly 0.5 million cDNA molecules, so each molecule approximated one T cell. TCRdb reprocessed the PCR reads via MiXCR and lists one record per CDR3 protein. The sample has 550,000 to 700,000 distinct CDR3 sequences; around 40% are singletons. The clonotype comes from a girl between 10 and 17 years old with multiple sclerosis. The rearrangement links TRBV12-3 or TRBV12-4 to TRBJ1-2, with a tentative D call TRBD1 (6 bases). Sequenced material: blood. Written as DNA, the CDR3 is TGTGCCAGCAGTTTAGCTGGTGGAGGGGGCTATGGCTACACCTTC. Translating gives CASSLAGGGGYGYTF.